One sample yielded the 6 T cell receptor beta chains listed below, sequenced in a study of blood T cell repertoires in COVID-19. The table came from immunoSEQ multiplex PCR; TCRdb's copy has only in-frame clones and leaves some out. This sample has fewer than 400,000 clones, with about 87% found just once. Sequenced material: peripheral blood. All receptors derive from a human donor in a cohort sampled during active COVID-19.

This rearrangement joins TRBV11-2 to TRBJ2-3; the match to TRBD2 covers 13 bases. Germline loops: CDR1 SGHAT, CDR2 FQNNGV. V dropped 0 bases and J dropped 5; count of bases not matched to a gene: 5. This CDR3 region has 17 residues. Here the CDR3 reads CASSLEGLAGARDTQYF. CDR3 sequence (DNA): TGTGCCAGCAGCTTAGAAGGACTAGCGGGGGCTAGAGATACGCAGTATTTT. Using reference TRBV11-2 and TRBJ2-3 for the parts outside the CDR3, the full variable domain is EAGVAQSPRYKIIEKRQSVAFWCNPISGHATLYWYQQILGQGPKLLIQFQNNGVVDDSQLPKDRFSAERLKGVDSTLKIQPAKLEDSAVYLCASSLEGLAGARDTQYFGPGTRLTVL.

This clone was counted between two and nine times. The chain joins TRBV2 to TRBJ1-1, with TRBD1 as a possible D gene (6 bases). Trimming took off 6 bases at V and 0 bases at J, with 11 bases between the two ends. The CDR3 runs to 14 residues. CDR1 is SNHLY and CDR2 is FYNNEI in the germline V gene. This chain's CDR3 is CASRGTRMNTEAFF. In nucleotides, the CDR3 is TGTGCCAGCAGAGGGACAAGAATGAACACTGAAGCTTTCTTT.

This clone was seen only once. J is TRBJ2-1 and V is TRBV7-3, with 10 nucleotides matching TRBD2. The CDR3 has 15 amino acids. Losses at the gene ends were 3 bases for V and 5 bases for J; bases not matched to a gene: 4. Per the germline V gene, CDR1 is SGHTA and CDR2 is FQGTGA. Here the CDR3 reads CASSFSGLADNEQFF. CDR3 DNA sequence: TGTGCCAGCAGCTTTTCAGGACTAGCGGACAATGAGCAGTTCTTC. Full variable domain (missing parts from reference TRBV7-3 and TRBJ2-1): GAGVSQTPSNKVTEKGKYVELRCDPISGHTALYWYRQSLGQGPEFLIYFQGTGAADDSGLPNDRFFAVRPEGSVSTLKIQRTERGDSAVYLCASSFSGLADNEQFFGPGTRLTVL.

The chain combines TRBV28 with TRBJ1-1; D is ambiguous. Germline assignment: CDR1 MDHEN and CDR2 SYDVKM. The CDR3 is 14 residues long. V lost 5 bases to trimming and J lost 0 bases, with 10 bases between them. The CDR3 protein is CASSPLDLNTEAFF. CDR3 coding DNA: TGTGCCAGCAGTCCCTTGGACTTGAACACTGAAGCTTTCTTT.

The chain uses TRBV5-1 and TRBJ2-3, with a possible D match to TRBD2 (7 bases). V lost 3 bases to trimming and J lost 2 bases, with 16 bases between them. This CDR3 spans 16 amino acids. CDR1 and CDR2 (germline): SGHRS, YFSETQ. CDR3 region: CASSSGAGAYTDTQYF. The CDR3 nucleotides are TGCGCCAGCAGCTCGGGGGCGGGGGCCTACACAGATACGCAGTATTTT.

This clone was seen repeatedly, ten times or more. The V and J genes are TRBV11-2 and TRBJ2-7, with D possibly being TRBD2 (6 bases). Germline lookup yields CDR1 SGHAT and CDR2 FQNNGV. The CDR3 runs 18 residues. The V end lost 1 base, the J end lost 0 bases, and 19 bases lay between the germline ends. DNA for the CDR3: TGTGCCAGCAGCTTAGTCGGTGTTCGGGGGAGAAGCTCCTACGAGCAGTACTTC. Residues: CASSLVGVRGRSSYEQYF.